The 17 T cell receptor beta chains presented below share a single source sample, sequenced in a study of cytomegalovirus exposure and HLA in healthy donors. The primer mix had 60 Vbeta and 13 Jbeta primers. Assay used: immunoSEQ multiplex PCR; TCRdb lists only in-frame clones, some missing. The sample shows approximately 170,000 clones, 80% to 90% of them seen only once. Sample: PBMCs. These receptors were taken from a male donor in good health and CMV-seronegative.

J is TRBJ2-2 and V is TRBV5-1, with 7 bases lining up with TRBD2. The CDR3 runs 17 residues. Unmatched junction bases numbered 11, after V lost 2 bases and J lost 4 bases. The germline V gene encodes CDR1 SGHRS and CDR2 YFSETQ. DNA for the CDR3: TGCGCCAGCAGCTTCGACCCCCCTAGCGGTGCCACCGGGGAGCTGTTTTTT. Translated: CASSFDPPSGATGELFF.

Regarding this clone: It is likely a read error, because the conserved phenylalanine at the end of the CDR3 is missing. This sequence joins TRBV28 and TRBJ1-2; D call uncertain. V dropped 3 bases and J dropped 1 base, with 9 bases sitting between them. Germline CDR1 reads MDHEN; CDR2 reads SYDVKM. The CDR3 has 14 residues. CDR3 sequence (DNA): TGTGCCAGCAGTTTCATCGACGGTAACTATGGCTACACCTCC. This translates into CASSFIDGNYGYTS.

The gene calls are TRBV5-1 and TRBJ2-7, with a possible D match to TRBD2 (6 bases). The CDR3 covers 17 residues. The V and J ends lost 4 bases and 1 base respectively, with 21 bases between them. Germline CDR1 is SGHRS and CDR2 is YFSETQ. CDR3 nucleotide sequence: TGCGCCAGCAGCCCCTTCGCGGGGACGTTGACTTCCTACGAGCAGTACTTC. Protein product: CASSPFAGTLTSYEQYF.

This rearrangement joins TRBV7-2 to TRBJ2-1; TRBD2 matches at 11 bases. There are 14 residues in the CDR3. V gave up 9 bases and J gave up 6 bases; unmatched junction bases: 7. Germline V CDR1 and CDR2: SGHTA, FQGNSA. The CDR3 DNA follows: TGTGCCAGTACTAGCGGGAGAACGGTCAATGAGCAGTTCTTC. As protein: CASTSGRTVNEQFF.

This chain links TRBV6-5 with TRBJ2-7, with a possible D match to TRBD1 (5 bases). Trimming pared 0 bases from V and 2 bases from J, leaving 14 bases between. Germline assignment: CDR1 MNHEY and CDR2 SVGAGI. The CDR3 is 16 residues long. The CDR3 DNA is TGTGCCAGCAGTTACTCGATCGGCCAGGGAACCTACGAGCAGTACTTC. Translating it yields CASSYSIGQGTYEQYF.

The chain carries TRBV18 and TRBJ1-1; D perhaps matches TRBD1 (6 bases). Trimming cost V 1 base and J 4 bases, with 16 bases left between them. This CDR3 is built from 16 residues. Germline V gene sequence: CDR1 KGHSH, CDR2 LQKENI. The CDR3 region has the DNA TGTGCCAGCTCACCACAAACAGGGAGATTGGGCACTGAAGCTTTCTTT. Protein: CASSPQTGRLGTEAFF.

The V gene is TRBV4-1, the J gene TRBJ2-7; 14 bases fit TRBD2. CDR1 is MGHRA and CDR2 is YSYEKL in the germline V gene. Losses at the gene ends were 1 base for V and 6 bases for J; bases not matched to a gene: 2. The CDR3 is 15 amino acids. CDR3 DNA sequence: TGCGCCAGCAGCCAAGCGGGACTAGCGGGAGTCGAGCAGTACTTC. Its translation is CASSQAGLAGVEQYF.

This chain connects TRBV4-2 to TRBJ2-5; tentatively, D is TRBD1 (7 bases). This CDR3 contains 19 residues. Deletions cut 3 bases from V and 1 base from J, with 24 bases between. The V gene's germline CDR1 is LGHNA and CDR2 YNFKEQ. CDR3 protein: CASSQGLQGGISSQETQYF. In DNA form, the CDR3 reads TGTGCCAGCAGCCAGGGCCTCCAGGGGGGAATAAGTTCCCAAGAGACCCAGTACTTC.

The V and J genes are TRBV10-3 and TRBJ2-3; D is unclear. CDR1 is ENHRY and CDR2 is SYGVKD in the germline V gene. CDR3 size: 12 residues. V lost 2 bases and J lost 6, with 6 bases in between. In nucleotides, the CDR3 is TGTGCCATCAGTGAGATGGCCGATACGCAGTATTTT. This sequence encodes CAISEMADTQYF.

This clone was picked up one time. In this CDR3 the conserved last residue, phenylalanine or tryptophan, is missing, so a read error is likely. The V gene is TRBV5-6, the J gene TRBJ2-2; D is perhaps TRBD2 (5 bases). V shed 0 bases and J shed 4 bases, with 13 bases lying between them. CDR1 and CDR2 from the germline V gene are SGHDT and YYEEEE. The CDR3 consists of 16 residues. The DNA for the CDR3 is TGTGCCAGCAGCTTGGGGAGGAAGAGGAGCACCGGGGAGCTGTTTTCT. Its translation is CASSLGRKRSTGELFS.

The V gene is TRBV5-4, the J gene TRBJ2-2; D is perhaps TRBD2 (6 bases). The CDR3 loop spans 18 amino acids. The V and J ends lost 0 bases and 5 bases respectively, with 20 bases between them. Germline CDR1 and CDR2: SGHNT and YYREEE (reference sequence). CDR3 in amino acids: CASSLAEKRARRTGELFF. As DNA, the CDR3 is TGTGCCAGCAGCTTGGCGGAAAAGCGGGCGAGACGGACCGGGGAGCTGTTTTTT. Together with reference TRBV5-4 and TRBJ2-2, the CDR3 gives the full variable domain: ETGVTQSPTHLIKTRGQQVTLRCSSQSGHNTVSWYQQALGQGPQFIFQYYREEENGRGNFPPRFSGLQFPNYSSELNVNALELDDSALYLCASSLAEKRARRTGELFFGEGSRLTVL.

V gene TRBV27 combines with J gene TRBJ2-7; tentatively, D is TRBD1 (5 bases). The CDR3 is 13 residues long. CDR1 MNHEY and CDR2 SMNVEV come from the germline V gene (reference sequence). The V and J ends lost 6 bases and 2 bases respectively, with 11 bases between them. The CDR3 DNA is TGTGCCAGCAGCTTAGGACATACCTACGAGCAGTACTTC. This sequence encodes CASSLGHTYEQYF.

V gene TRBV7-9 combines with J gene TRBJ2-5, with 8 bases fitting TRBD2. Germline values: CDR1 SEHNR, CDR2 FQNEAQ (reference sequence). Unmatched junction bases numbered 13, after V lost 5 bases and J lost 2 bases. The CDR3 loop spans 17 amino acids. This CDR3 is CASSPPSGLAGQETQYF. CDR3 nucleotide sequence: TGTGCCAGCAGCCCCCCTTCGGGGTTAGCGGGGCAAGAGACCCAGTACTTC.

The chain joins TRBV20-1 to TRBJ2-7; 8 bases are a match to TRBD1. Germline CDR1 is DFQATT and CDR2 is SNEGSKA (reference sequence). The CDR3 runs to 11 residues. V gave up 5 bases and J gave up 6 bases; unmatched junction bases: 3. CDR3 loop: CSAGTGGEQYF. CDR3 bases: TGCAGTGCTGGGACAGGAGGCGAGCAGTACTTC.

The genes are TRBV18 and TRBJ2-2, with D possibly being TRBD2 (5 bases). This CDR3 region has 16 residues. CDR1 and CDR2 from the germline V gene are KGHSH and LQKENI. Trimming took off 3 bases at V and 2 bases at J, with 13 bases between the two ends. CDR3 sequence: CASSPYASSNTGELFF. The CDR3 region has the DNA TGTGCCAGCTCACCGTACGCTAGCTCCAACACCGGGGAGCTGTTTTTT.

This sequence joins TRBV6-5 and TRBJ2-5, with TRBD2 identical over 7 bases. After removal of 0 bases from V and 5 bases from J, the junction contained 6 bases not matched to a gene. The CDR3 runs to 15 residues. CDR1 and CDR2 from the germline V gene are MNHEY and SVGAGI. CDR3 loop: CASSYSIAGVETQYF. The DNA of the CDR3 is TGTGCCAGCAGTTACTCGATCGCGGGAGTGGAGACCCAGTACTTC.

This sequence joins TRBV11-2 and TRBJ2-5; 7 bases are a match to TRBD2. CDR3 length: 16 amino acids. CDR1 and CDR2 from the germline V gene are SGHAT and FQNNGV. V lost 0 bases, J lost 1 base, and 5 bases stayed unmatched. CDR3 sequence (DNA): TGTGCCAGCAGCTTAGAGCCTAGCGGAATCCAAGAGACCCAGTACTTC. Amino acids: CASSLEPSGIQETQYF.